The 28 T cell receptor beta chains listed next were all sequenced from one sample in a study of shared clonotypes between healthy human individuals. The protocol was immunoSEQ multiplex PCR, while the TCRdb copy is restricted to in-frame clones and leaves out a portion. The table lists hundreds of thousands of clones, almost 95% of them singletons. The naive CD8 population came from CD45RO-negative cells selected for CCR7, without terminally differentiated effector memory CD45RA+ cells. Sequenced material: naive CD8+ T cells sorted from blood. Receptors were obtained from a man aged 25-45 years in good health.

This chain connects TRBV11-2 to TRBJ1-4; D ambiguous. V was trimmed by 0 bases and J by 0 bases, leaving 5 bases between them. The V gene's germline CDR1 is SGHAT and CDR2 FQNNGV. CDR3 length equals 15 residues. The CDR3 loop reads CASSLEFATNEKLFF. In DNA, the CDR3 is TGTGCCAGCAGCTTAGAGTTCGCAACTAATGAAAAACTGTTTTTT.

V usage is TRBV7-9 and J usage is TRBJ1-2, with D maybe TRBD1 (6 bases). The ends were cut back, 6 bases at V and 4 bases at J, with 15 bases in the middle. From germline, CDR1 is SEHNR and CDR2 FQNEAQ (reference sequence). The CDR3 sequence is 14 residues long. CDR3 residues: CASSPSGTLYGYTF. The CDR3, as DNA: TGTGCCAGCAGTCCAAGTGGGACACTCTATGGCTACACCTTC.

The CDR3 nucleotides are TGTGCCAGCAGTGAATCGGTACAGGGATGGGACACTGAAGCTTTCTTT. It translates to CASSESVQGWDTEAFF. This chain joins TRBV25-1 and TRBJ1-1; tentatively, D is TRBD1 (6 bases). The V end was cut by 1 base, the J end by 3 bases, with 15 bases between. The CDR3 contains 16 residues. Germline V gene data show CDR1 as MGHDK and CDR2 as SYGVNS.

The sample holds one count of this clone. V and J are TRBV28 and TRBJ2-2, with 8 bases fitting TRBD1. The CDR3 extends over 15 amino acids. Trimming cost V 5 bases and J 3 bases; bases outside gene matches: 5. Germline loops: CDR1 MDHEN, CDR2 SYDVKM. In nucleotides, the CDR3 is TGTGCCAGCAGTGCGGGACAGGAGTACACCGGGGAGCTGTTTTTT. Its translation: CASSAGQEYTGELFF. The full variable domain, rest sourced from reference TRBV28 and TRBJ2-2, is DVKVTQSSRYLVKRTGEKVFLECVQDMDHENMFWYRQDPGLGLRLIYFSYDVKMKEKGDIPEGYSVSREKKERFSLILESASTNQTSMYLCASSAGQEYTGELFFGEGSRLTVL.

The table lists this clone with a count of one. The CDR3 DNA follows: TGCAGCGTTGAAGTAGGTGAGAATGGCGCCCCCTCCTACGAGCAGTACTTC. Translation gives CSVEVGENGAPSYEQYF. The genes are TRBV29-1 and TRBJ2-7, with D unresolved. Looked up from germline, CDR1 is SQVTM and CDR2 is ANQGSEA. V gave up 1 base and J gave up 0 bases, with 19 bases separating them. This CDR3 spans 17 amino acids.

This clone was counted once. The rearrangement joins TRBV14 to TRBJ2-4; D call uncertain. The V and J ends lost 1 base and 1 base respectively, with 14 bases between them. Germline V gives CDR1 SGHDN, CDR2 FVKESK. The CDR3 totals 17 residues. CDR3 DNA: TGTGCCAGCAGCCAAGTCCCCTCCACTGCCGCCAAAAACATTCAGTACTTC. Amino acids: CASSQVPSTAAKNIQYF.

The V call is TRBV5-6, the J call TRBJ2-1, with D uncertain. Germline CDR1 SGHDT, CDR2 YYEEEE. CDR3 length equals 16 residues. V was pared by 0 bases and J by 0 bases, with 10 bases between. The CDR3 loop is CASSLGPAYSYNEQFF. The DNA of the CDR3 is TGTGCCAGCAGCTTGGGCCCAGCATACTCCTACAATGAGCAGTTCTTC.

The chain links TRBV15 to TRBJ2-3; TRBD2 is a possible D gene (6 bases). Germline V gene lookup returns CDR1 LNHNV and CDR2 YYDKDF (reference sequence). Deletions cut 0 bases from V and 3 bases from J, with 7 bases between. The CDR3 runs 14 residues. The CDR3 DNA reads TGTGCCACCAGCAGAGAAGGGAGGACAGATACGCAGTATTTT. Translating gives CATSREGRTDTQYF.

The chain links TRBV9 to TRBJ2-7, with no clear D. This CDR3 spans 9 amino acids. Trimming took 8 bases from V and 5 from J, leaving 5 bases between them. Germline V CDR1 and CDR2: SGDLS, YYNGEE. The CDR3 is CASGNEQYF. As DNA, the CDR3 is TGTGCCAGTGGTAACGAGCAGTACTTC.

This rearrangement joins TRBV27 to TRBJ1-1; TRBD1 matches 8 bases. The CDR3 consists of 15 residues. Losses at the gene ends were 6 bases for V and 2 bases for J; bases not matched to a gene: 8. Germline-derived CDR1 and CDR2 are MNHEY and SMNVEV (reference sequence). CDR3 coding DNA: TGTGCCAGCAGAAGGACAGGGAGGCTTAACACTGAAGCTTTCTTT. Amino acid sequence: CASRRTGRLNTEAFF.

Written as DNA, the CDR3 is TGCGCCAGCAGCCAAGATGAATCAAGCTCCTACGAGCAGTACTTC. Translation gives CASSQDESSSYEQYF. This chain connects TRBV4-3 to TRBJ2-7; no reliable D call. V was shortened by 0 bases and J by 0 bases, with 9 bases between the two germline ends. Germline V gives CDR1 LGHNA, CDR2 YSLEER. The CDR3 contains 15 residues.

The V and J genes are TRBV27 and TRBJ1-5; D is uncertain. This CDR3 contains 14 residues. V was clipped by 0 bases and J by 2 bases, with 5 bases between them. The germline CDR1 and CDR2 sequences are MNHEY and SMNVEV (reference sequence). In DNA form, the CDR3 reads TGTGCCAGCAGTTTATCGATGGGCAATCAGCCCCAGCATTTT. Translation gives CASSLSMGNQPQHF.

The chain combines TRBV27 with TRBJ2-1, with 10 bases fitting TRBD2. The CDR3 is 16 amino acids. Germline V gene lookup returns CDR1 MNHEY and CDR2 SMNVEV (reference sequence). J lost 6 bases, V lost 4 bases, and 9 bases had no gene match. The CDR3 DNA follows: TGTGCCAGCAGTTCCTTTAGCGGGGGGCTGGCCAATGAGCAGTTCTTC. Its translation is CASSSFSGGLANEQFF.

V and J are TRBV19 and TRBJ2-1; 7 bases line up with TRBD1. Trimming removed 4 bases from V and 0 bases from J; junction bases left unmatched: 12. From germline, CDR1 is LNHDA and CDR2 SQIVND (reference sequence). The CDR3 extends over 18 amino acids. CDR3 sequence: CASSTPGTAKNSYNEQFF. CDR3 sequence (DNA): TGTGCCAGTAGTACACCCGGGACAGCCAAAAACTCCTACAATGAGCAGTTCTTC.

J is TRBJ2-1 and V is TRBV7-3, with 7 bases aligning to TRBD2. This CDR3 region has 17 residues. Unmatched junction bases numbered 12, after V lost 4 bases and J lost 3 bases. CDR1 SGHTA and CDR2 FQGTGA come from the germline V gene. This CDR3 is CASSSAPSGGIYNEQFF. Here the CDR3 DNA reads TGTGCCAGCAGCTCCGCACCTAGCGGTGGAATCTACAATGAGCAGTTCTTC.

Concerning this clone itself: The same CDR3 can be traced to other DNA sequences in this sample. The chain joins TRBV13 to TRBJ2-7; D remains unclear. The germline CDR1 and CDR2 sequences are PRHDT and FYEKMQ (reference sequence). CDR3 length: 12 residues. Trimming took 5 bases from V and 1 from J, leaving 6 bases between them. Written as DNA, the CDR3 is TGTGCCAGCAGCCCTAGTTCCTACGAGCAGTACTTC. It codes for CASSPSSYEQYF. The full variable domain, its missing parts supplied by reference TRBV13 and TRBJ2-7, is AAGVIQSPRHLIKEKRETATLKCYPIPRHDTVYWYQQGPGQDPQFLISFYEKMQSDKGSIPDRFSAQQFSDYHSELNMSSLELGDSALYFCASSPSSYEQYFGPGTRLTVT.

The V call is TRBV7-9, the J call TRBJ1-1; 11 bases are a match to TRBD1. Germline V gene lookup returns CDR1 SEHNR and CDR2 FQNEAQ (reference sequence). This CDR3 is built from 16 residues. J lost 2 bases, V lost 3 bases, and 5 bases had no gene match. CDR3 in DNA: TGTGCCAGCAGCTTTGGACAGGGGGCTCGAAACACTGAAGCTTTCTTT. This codes for CASSFGQGARNTEAFF.

This clone came up once. This sequence joins TRBV15 and TRBJ2-3; 7 positions agree with TRBD1. This CDR3 is built from 15 residues. CDR1 and CDR2 from the germline V gene are LNHNV and YYDKDF (reference sequence). V lost 3 bases and J lost 6; bases outside the gene matches: 9. The CDR3 DNA reads TGTGCCACCAGCAGTTATACCGACAGGGCGGATACGCAGTATTTT. This translates into CATSSYTDRADTQYF.

The chain joins TRBV19 to TRBJ2-1; possibly TRBD1 or TRBD2 for D (5 bases each). The V end lost 6 bases, the J end lost 8 bases, and 20 bases lay between the germline ends. In germline, CDR1 is LNHDA, CDR2 SQIVND (reference sequence). This CDR3 is 15 amino acids long. CDR3 residues: CASRGTGSRFDEQFF. CDR3 DNA sequence: TGTGCCAGTAGGGGGACGGGGTCACGTTTCGATGAGCAGTTCTTC.

J is TRBJ1-5 and V is TRBV5-6; D uncertain. Trimming cost V 0 bases and J 9 bases, with 10 bases left between them. Germline assignment: CDR1 SGHDT and CDR2 YYEEEE. This CDR3 spans 13 amino acids. Here the CDR3 reads CASSLGELSPQHF. The CDR3 DNA reads as TGTGCCAGCAGCTTGGGAGAACTTTCGCCCCAGCATTTT.

V gene TRBV6-5 combines with J gene TRBJ2-5, with unresolved D. CDR1 MNHEY and CDR2 SVGAGI come from the germline V gene. Trimming left V 4 bases short and J 2 bases short, with 11 bases between. There are 14 residues in the CDR3. CDR3 sequence: CASSLIFGQETQYF. CDR3 nucleotides: TGTGCCAGCAGTTTAATATTCGGACAAGAGACCCAGTACTTC.

V usage is TRBV4-2 and J usage is TRBJ1-5, with no clear D. The ends were cut back, 0 bases at V and 2 bases at J, with 5 bases in the middle. The CDR3 runs to 14 residues. Germline V gene sequence: CDR1 LGHNA, CDR2 YNFKEQ. The CDR3 sequence is CASSQEGRNQPQHF. As DNA, the CDR3 is TGTGCCAGCAGCCAAGAAGGGCGCAATCAGCCCCAGCATTTT.

The chain carries TRBV30 and TRBJ1-2, with D hard to call. V was trimmed by 1 base and J by 4 bases, leaving 16 bases between them. Germline V gene lookup returns CDR1 GTSNPN and CDR2 SVGIG (reference sequence). The CDR3 has 15 residues. The DNA of the CDR3 is TGTGCCTGGAGTGCCGCCGGCGGACCATTCTATGGCTACACCTTC. Protein: CAWSAAGGPFYGYTF. Together with reference TRBV30 and TRBJ1-2, the CDR3 gives the full variable domain: SQTIHQWPATLVQPVGSPLSLECTVEGTSNPNLYWYRQAAGRGLQLLFYSVGIGQISSEVPQNLSASRPQDRQFILSSKKLLLSDSGFYLCAWSAAGGPFYGYTFGSGTRLTVV.

The genes are TRBV6-1 and TRBJ1-1, with 8 bases lining up with TRBD1. The CDR3 totals 13 residues. Looked up from germline, CDR1 is MNHNS and CDR2 is SASEGT. The junction had 6 bases not matched to a gene; V was cut back by 7 bases and J by 5 bases. The CDR3 here is CASTDRGITEAFF. Here the CDR3 DNA reads TGTGCCAGCACTGACAGGGGAATAACTGAAGCTTTCTTT.

Worth noting for this clone: The junction does not match germline at one end; this may be a read error. The chain is built from TRBV29-1 and TRBJ2-3; D perhaps matches TRBD2 (5 bases). Germline V gene data show CDR1 as SQVTM and CDR2 as ANQGSEA. The CDR3 totals 13 residues. The CDR3 region is CSVRADLTNTQYF. CDR3 bases: TGCAGCGTTCGAGCGGACCTCACAAATACGCAGTATTTT.

This rearrangement joins TRBV6-1 to TRBJ2-7, with D possibly being TRBD2 (5 bases). CDR3 length: 15 residues. Trimming cost V 3 bases and J 1 base, with 13 bases left between them. Germline lookup yields CDR1 MNHNS and CDR2 SASEGT. In DNA form, the CDR3 reads TGTGCCAGCAGTGATCGGGGAATGCGGTCCTACGAGCAGTACTTC. Protein product: CASSDRGMRSYEQYF.

The rearrangement links TRBV27 to TRBJ2-5; D ambiguous. Germline V gene data show CDR1 as MNHEY and CDR2 as SMNVEV (reference sequence). The CDR3 has 14 residues. The V and J ends lost 3 bases and 2 bases respectively, with 10 bases between them. The CDR3 nucleotides read TGTGCCAGCAGTTTTTTAGGGATTCAAGAGACCCAGTACTTC. Residues: CASSFLGIQETQYF.

This sequence joins TRBV7-8 and TRBJ1-1; no reliable D call. Germline V gene sequence: CDR1 SGHVS, CDR2 FQNEAQ. Trimming removed 6 bases from V and 1 base from J, with 9 bases in between. This CDR3 spans 13 amino acids. In DNA form, the CDR3 reads TGTGCCAGCAGATTATTAGAGAACACTGAAGCTTTCTTT. Amino acids: CASRLLENTEAFF. Full variable domain (missing parts from reference TRBV7-8 and TRBJ1-1): GAGVSQSPRYKVAKRGQDVALRCDPISGHVSLFWYQQALGQGPEFLTYFQNEAQLDKSGLPSDRFFAERPEGSVSTLKIQRTQQEDSAVYLCASRLLENTEAFFGQGTRLTVV.